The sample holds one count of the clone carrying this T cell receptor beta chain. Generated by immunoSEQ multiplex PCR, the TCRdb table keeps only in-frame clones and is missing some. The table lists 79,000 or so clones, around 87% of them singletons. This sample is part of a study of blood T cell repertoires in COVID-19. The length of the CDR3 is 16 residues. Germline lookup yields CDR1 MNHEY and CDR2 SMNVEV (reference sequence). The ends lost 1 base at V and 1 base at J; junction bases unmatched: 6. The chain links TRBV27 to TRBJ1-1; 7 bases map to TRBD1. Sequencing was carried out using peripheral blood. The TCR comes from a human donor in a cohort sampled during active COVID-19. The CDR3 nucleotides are TGTGCCAGCAGTTTATGGTGGGACAGCTGGAACACTGAAGCTTTCTTT. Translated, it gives CASSLWWDSWNTEAFF.